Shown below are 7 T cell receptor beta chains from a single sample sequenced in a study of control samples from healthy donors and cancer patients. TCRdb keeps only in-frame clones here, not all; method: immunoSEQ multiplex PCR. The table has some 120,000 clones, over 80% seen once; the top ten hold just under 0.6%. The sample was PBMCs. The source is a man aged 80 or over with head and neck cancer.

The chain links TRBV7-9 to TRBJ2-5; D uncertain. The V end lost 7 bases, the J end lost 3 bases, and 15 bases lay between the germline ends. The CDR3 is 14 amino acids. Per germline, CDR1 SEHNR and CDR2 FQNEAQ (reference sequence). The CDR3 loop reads CASTPPLSEETQYF. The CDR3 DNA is TGTGCCAGCACCCCGCCGCTTTCCGAAGAGACCCAGTACTTC.

The CDR3 here is CASSEGTAQETQYF. DNA of the CDR3: TGTGCCAGCAGTGAAGGGACCGCCCAAGAGACCCAGTACTTC. V is TRBV6-1 and J is TRBJ2-5; D is unclear. Germline CDR1 MNHNS, CDR2 SASEGT. V gave up 1 base and J gave up 1 base, with 7 bases separating them. The CDR3 loop spans 14 amino acids.

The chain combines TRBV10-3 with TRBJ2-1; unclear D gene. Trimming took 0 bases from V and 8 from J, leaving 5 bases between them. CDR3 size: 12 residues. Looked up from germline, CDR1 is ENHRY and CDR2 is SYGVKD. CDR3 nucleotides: TGTGCCATCAGTGAGTCTTGGGATGAGCAGTTCTTC. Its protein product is CAISESWDEQFF.

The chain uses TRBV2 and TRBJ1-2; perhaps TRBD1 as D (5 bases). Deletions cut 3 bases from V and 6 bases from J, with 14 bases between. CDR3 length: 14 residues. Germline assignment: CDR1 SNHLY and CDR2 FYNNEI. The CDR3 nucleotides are TGTGCCAGCAGTGACCAGGGTTATTCAGATGGCTACACCTTC. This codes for CASSDQGYSDGYTF.

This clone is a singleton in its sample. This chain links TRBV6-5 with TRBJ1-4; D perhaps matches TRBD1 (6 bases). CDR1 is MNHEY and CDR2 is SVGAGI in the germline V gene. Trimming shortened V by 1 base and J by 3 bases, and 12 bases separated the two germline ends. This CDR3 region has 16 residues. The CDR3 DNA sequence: TGTGCCAGCAGTTACTTTGACGGGACATCTAATGAAAAACTGTTTTTT. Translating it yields CASSYFDGTSNEKLFF.

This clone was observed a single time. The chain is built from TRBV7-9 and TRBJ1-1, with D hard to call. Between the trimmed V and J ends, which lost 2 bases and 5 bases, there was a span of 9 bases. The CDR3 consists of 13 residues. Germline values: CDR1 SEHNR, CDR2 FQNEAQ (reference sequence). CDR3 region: CASSLKGGTEAFF. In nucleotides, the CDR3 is TGTGCCAGCAGCTTAAAGGGAGGGACTGAAGCTTTCTTT.

CDR3 DNA: TGTGCCAGCAGTTATAGCGGGGGCTTGGGCAACTATGGCTACACCTTC. Protein: CASSYSGGLGNYGYTF. This chain connects TRBV6-5 to TRBJ1-2, with D possibly TRBD1 on 6 matching bases. The V gene's germline CDR1 is MNHEY and CDR2 SVGAGI. The V end was cut by 3 bases, the J end by 2 bases, with 16 bases between. The CDR3 consists of 16 residues.